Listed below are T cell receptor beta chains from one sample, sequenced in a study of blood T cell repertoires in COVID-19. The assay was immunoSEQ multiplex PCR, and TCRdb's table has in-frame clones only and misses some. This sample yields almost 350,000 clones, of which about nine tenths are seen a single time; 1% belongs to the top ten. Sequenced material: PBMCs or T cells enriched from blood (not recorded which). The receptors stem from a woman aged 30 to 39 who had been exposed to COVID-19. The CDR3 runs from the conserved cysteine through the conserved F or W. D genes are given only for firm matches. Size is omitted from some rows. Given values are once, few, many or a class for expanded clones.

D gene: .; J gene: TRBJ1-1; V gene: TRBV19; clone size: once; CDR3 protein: CASSMAGDLTEAFF; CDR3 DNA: TGTGCCAGTAGTATGGCAGGGGATCTCACTGAAGCTTTCTTT
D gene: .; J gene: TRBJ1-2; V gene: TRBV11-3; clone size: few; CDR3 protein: CASSLGRSYGYTF; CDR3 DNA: TGTGCCAGCAGCTTAGGGCGGAGCTATGGCTACACCTTC
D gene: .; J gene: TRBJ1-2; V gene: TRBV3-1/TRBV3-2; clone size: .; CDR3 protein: CASSQVRDYGYTF; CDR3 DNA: TGTGCCAGCAGCCAAGTTCGGGACTATGGCTACACCTTC
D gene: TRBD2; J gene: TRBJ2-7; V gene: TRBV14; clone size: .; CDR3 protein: CASSRKIIKMGLAGGYTYEQYF; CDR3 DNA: TGTGCCAGCAGCCGCAAGATTATCAAGATGGGACTAGCGGGAGGTTATACCTACGAGCAGTACTTC
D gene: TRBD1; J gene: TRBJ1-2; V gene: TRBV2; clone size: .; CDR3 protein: CASRGQYYGYTF; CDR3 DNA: TGTGCCAGCAGGGGACAGTACTATGGCTACACCTTC
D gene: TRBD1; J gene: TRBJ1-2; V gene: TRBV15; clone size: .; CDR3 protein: CATRLWDRDYGYTF; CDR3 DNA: TGTGCCACCAGACTGTGGGACAGGGACTATGGCTACACCTTC
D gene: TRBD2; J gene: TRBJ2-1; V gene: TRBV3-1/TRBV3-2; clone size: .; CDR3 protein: CASSQDLAGSYNEQFF; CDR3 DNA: TGTGCCAGCAGCCAAGACCTAGCGGGCTCCTACAATGAGCAGTTCTTC
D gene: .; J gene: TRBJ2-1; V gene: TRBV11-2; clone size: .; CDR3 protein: CASSLASWRGRGLEQFF; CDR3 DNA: TGTGCCAGCAGCTTGGCCTCTTGGAGGGGGAGGGGTTTGGAGCAGTTCTTC
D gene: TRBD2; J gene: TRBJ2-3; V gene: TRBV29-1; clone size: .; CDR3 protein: CSVPGGLAGTDTQYF; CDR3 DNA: TGCAGCGTGCCGGGGGGACTCGCTGGCACAGATACGCAGTATTTT
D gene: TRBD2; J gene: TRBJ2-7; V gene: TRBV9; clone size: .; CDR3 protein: CASSVGVREGHEQYF; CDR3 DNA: TGTGCCAGCAGCGTAGGGGTGCGGGAGGGCCACGAGCAGTACTTC
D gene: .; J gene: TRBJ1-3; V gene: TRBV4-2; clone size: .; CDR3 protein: CASSHPSPAGSGNTIYF; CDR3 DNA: TGTGCCAGCAGCCATCCTAGCCCGGCAGGCTCTGGAAACACCATATATTTT
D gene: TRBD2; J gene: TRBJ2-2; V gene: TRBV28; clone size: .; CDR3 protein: CASSPRLALNTGELFF; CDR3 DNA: TGTGCCAGCAGTCCACGACTAGCGCTGAACACCGGGGAGCTGTTTTTT
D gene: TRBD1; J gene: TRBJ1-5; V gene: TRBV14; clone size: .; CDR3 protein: CASSQAPGTVHYSNQPQHF; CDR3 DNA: TGTGCCAGCAGCCAAGCCCCCGGGACAGTCCACTATAGCAATCAGCCCCAGCATTTT
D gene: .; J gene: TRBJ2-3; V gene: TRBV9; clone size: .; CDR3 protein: CASSVGAFSNTYTDTQYF; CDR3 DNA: TGTGCCAGCAGCGTAGGGGCTTTTAGTAACACTTACACAGATACGCAGTATTTT
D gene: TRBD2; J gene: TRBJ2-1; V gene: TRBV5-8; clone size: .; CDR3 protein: CASSKGGTSGYNEQFF; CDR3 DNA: TGTGCCAGCAGCAAGGGGGGGACTAGCGGCTACAATGAGCAGTTCTTC
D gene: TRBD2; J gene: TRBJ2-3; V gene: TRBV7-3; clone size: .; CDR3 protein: CASSRLRRGRADTQYF; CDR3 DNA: TGTGCCAGCAGCCGACTCCGACGGGGGAGGGCAGATACGCAGTATTTT
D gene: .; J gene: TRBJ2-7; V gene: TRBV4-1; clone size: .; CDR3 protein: CASSQEGRAYEQYF; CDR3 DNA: TGCGCCAGCAGCCAAGAGGGGCGCGCTTACGAGCAGTACTTC
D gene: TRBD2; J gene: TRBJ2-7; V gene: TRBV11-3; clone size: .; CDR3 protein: CASSSRLAGEEQYF; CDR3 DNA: TGTGCCAGCAGCTCCCGACTAGCGGGAGAAGAGCAGTACTTC
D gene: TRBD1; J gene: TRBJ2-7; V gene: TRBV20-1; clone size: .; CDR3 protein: CSASRTGTGNREQYF; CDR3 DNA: TGCAGTGCTAGTCGAACCGGGACAGGGAATCGGGAGCAGTACTTC
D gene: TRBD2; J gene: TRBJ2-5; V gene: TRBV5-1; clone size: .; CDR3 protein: CASSFRGSETQYF; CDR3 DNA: TGCGCCAGCAGCTTCCGCGGGAGTGAGACCCAGTACTTC
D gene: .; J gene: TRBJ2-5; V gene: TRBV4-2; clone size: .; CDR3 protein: CASSQGRGRGFQETQYF; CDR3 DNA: TGTGCCAGCAGCCAAGGTAGGGGTCGCGGATTCCAAGAGACCCAGTACTTC
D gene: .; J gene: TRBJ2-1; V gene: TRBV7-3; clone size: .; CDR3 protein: CASSPGLSYNEQFF; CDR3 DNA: TGTGCCAGCAGCCCGGGACTTAGCTACAATGAGCAGTTCTTC
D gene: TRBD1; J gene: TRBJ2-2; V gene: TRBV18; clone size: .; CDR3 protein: CASSPRTGDTGELFF; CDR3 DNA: TGTGCCAGCTCACCAAGGACAGGCGACACCGGGGAGCTGTTTTTT
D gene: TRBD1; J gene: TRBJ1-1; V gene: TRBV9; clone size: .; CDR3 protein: CASSRDSQSEAFF; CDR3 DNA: TGTGCCAGCAGCAGGGACAGTCAGAGTGAAGCTTTCTTT
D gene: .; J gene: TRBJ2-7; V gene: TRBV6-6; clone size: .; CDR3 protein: CATHPGTHYEQYF; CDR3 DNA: TGTGCCACCCACCCCGGGACTCACTACGAGCAGTACTTC
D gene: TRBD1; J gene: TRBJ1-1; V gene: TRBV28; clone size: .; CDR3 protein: CASSARGRGAFF; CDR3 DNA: TGTGCCAGCAGTGCCAGGGGGCGGGGGGCTTTCTTT
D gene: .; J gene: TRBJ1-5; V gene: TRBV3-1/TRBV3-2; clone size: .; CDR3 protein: CASSSYSNQPQHF; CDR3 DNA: TGTGCCAGCAGTTCGTATAGCAATCAGCCCCAGCATTTT
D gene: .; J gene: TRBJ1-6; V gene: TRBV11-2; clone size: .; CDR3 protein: CASQTTSPGASNSPLHF; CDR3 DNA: TGTGCCAGCCAAACTACTTCTCCAGGGGCGTCTAATTCACCCCTCCACTTT
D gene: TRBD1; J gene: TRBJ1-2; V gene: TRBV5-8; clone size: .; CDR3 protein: CASLRDSFYGYTF; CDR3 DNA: TGTGCCAGCTTACGGGACAGCTTCTATGGCTACACCTTC
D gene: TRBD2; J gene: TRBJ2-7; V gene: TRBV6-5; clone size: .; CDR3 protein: CASSYSFSGRDEQYF; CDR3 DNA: TGTGCCAGCAGTTACTCGTTTAGCGGGAGAGACGAGCAGTACTTC
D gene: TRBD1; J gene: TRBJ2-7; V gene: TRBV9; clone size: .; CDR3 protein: CASSVEGQSYEQYF; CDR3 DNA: TGTGCCAGCAGCGTAGAGGGACAGTCCTACGAGCAGTACTTC
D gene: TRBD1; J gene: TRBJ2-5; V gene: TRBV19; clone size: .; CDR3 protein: CASSPTGEVTQYF; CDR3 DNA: TGTGCCAGTAGCCCGACAGGGGAGGTGACCCAGTACTTC
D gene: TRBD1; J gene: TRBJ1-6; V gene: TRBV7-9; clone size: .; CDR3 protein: CASRIFGQGNSPLHF; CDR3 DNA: TGTGCCAGCAGGATATTTGGACAGGGAAATTCACCCCTCCACTTT
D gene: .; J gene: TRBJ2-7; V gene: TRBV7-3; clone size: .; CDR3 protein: CASSPYPAGAYEQYF; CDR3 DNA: TGTGCCAGCAGCCCCTACCCGGCAGGGGCGTACGAGCAGTACTTC
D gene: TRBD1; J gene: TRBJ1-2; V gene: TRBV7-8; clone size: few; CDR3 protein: CASSLEGARRDF; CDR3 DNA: TGTGCCAGCAGCTTAGAGGGGGCCAGAAGAGACTTC
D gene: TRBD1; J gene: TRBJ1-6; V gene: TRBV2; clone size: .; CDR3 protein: CASSADRDRSPLHF; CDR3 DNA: TGTGCCAGCAGTGCTGACAGGGATCGTTCACCCCTCCACTTT
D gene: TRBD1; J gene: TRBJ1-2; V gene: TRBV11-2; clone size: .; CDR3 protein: CASSLQGAGYGYTF; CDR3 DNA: TGTGCCAGCAGCCTCCAGGGGGCTGGCTATGGCTACACCTTC
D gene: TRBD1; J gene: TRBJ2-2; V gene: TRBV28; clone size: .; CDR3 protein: CASSFPSGTGNTGELFF; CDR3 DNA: TGTGCCAGCAGTTTCCCCTCCGGGACAGGGAACACCGGGGAGCTGTTTTTT
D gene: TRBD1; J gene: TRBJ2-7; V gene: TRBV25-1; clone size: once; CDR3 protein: CASSEPGQGRYEQYF; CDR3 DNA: TGTGCCAGCAGTGAACCGGGACAGGGACGATACGAGCAGTACTTC
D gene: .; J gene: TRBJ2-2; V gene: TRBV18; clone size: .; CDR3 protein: CASSSTGPGELFF; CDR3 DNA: TGTGCCAGCTCATCCACAGGGCCCGGGGAGCTGTTTTTT
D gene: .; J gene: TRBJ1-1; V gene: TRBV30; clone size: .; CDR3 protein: CASPPAPGQNTEAFF; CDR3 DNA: TGTGCCTCGCCCCCCGCTCCGGGACAGAACACTGAAGCTTTCTTT
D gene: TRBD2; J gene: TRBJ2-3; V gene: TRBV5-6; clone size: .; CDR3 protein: CASSLEVAGGDTQYF; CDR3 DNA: TGTGCCAGCAGCCTGGAGGTAGCGGGAGGGGATACGCAGTATTTT
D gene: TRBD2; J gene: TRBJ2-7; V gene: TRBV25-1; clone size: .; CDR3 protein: CASSEYSLAVSYEQYF; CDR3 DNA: TGTGCCAGCAGTGAATATAGCCTAGCGGTCTCCTACGAGCAGTACTTC
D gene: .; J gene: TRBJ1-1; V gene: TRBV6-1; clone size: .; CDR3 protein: CASSEVAGGFF; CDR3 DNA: TGTGCCAGCAGTGAAGTCGCGGGCGGGTTCTTT
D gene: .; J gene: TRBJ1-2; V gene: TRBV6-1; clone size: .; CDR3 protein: CASSEGQGTNYGYTF; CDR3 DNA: TGTGCCAGCAGTGAAGGTCAGGGAACGAACTATGGCTACACCTTC
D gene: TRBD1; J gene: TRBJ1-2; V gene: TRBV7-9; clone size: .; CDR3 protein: CASSPNPGQVPWDYGYTF; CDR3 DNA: TGTGCCAGCAGCCCAAACCCGGGACAGGTACCCTGGGACTATGGCTACACCTTC
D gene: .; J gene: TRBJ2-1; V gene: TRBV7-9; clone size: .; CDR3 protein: CASSQPSGTYNEQFF; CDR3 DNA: TGTGCCAGCAGCCAGCCCTCGGGGACCTACAATGAGCAGTTCTTC
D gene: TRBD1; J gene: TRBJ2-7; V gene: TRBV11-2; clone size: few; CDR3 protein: CASSLLTGGREQYF; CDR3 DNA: TGTGCCAGCAGCTTATTAACAGGGGGTCGCGAGCAGTACTTC
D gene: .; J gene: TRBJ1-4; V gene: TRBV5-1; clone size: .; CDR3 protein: CASSPLEGLGSGKKLFF; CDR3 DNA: TGCGCCAGCAGCCCCCTAGAGGGTTTAGGGAGCGGGAAAAAACTGTTTTTT
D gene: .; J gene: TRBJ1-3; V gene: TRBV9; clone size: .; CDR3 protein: CASSMGHLVSGNTIYF; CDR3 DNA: TGTGCCAGCAGCATGGGACACCTCGTCTCTGGAAACACCATATATTTT
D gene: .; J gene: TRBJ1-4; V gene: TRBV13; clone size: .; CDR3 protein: CASSLGLVGTQSTNEKLFF; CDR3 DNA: TGTGCCAGCAGCTTAGGTCTCGTCGGGACACAATCAACTAATGAAAAACTGTTTTTT
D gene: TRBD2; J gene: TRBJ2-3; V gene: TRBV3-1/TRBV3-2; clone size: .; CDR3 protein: CASSQRSSGNTDTQYF; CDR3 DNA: TGTGCCAGCAGCCAACGATCTAGCGGGAACACAGATACGCAGTATTTT